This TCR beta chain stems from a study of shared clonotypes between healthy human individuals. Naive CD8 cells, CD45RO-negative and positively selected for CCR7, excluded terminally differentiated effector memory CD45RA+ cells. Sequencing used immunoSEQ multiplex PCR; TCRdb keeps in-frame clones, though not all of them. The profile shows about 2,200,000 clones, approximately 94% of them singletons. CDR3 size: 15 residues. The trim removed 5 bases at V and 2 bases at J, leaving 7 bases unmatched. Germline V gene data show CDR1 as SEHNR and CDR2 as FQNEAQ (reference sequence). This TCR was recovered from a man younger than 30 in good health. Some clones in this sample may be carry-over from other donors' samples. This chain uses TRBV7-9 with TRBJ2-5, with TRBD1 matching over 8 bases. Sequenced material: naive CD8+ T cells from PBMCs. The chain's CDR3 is CASSPGTGDQETQYF. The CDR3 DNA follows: TGTGCCAGCAGCCCAGGGACAGGCGATCAAGAGACCCAGTACTTC.